Presented here are 9 T cell receptor beta chains from one specimen sequenced in a study of T cell responses to AZD1222 COVID-19 vaccine. Assay: immunoSEQ multiplex PCR; the TCRdb copy retains only in-frame clones and omits some. The sample lists 100,000 to 150,000 clones, about 91% seen once, with 2.5% to 3% in the top ten. The sequenced sample was peripheral blood, obtained on day 0 of AZD1222 vaccination. These receptor sequences come from an adult in good health.

This chain connects TRBV28 to TRBJ1-2; no reliable D call. The CDR3 is 13 residues long. Germline V gene data show CDR1 as MDHEN and CDR2 as SYDVKM. V lost 3 bases and J lost 2, with 7 bases in between. CDR3 DNA sequence: TGTGCCAGCAGTTTTGCGGGGAACTATGGCTACACCTTC. This translates into CASSFAGNYGYTF.

V and J are TRBV3-1 (or the pseudogene TRBV3-2) and TRBJ1-1; D is unresolved. The germline gives CDR1 LGHDT, CDR2 YNNKEL (reference sequence). V lost 0 bases, J lost 7 bases, and 9 bases lay in between. The CDR3 consists of 13 residues. The CDR3 DNA is TGTGCCAGCAGCCAAGATTGGCGCAGTGAAGCTTTCTTT. It specifies CASSQDWRSEAFF.

This clone was seen more than once but under ten times. This rearrangement joins TRBV9 to TRBJ1-3; 9 bases are shared with TRBD1. Germline V gene data show CDR1 as SGDLS and CDR2 as YYNGEE. CDR3 length equals 16 residues. The trim removed 3 bases at V and 3 bases at J, leaving 7 bases unmatched. As DNA, the CDR3 is TGTGCCAGCAGCGCCACCGGGACAGGGTATGGAAACACCATATATTTT. Translating gives CASSATGTGYGNTIYF.

This clone has just a few counts. This chain connects TRBV21-1 to TRBJ2-1. TRBV21-1 is a documented pseudogene. There are 15 residues in the CDR3. CDR3 amino acids: CASSKALLMIREQFF. The CDR3 nucleotides are TGTGCCAGCAGCAAAGCGCTTTTAATGATCCGCGAGCAGTTCTTC.

The chain links TRBV9 to TRBJ2-3; TRBD2 aligns across 7 bases. Trimming took 4 bases from V and 0 from J; bases not matched to a gene: 5. CDR3 size: 15 residues. From germline, CDR1 is SGDLS and CDR2 YYNGEE. Here the CDR3 reads CASSLSGASTDTQYF. CDR3 nucleotides: TGTGCCAGCAGCCTGAGCGGGGCAAGCACAGATACGCAGTATTTT.

The rearrangement joins TRBV2 to TRBJ1-3; D gene uncertain. The CDR3 spans 15 residues. In germline, CDR1 is SNHLY, CDR2 FYNNEI. V lost 6 bases to trimming and J lost 1 base, with 13 bases between them. The CDR3 bases are TGTGCCAGCAGCTACTGGACTGATTCTGGAAACACCATATATTTT. As protein: CASSYWTDSGNTIYF.

This clone has just a few counts. CDR3 amino acids: CASTPPRHGSGNTIYF. CDR3 bases: TGTGCCAGCACCCCTCCTCGCCACGGCTCTGGAAACACCATATATTTT. This chain connects TRBV25-1 to TRBJ1-3; no definite D call. Germline CDR1 and CDR2: MGHDK and SYGVNS. The CDR3 is 16 amino acids. Trimming took off 7 bases at V and 0 bases at J, with 16 bases between the two ends. The full variable domain, rest sourced from reference TRBV25-1 and TRBJ1-3, is EADIYQTPRYLVIGTGKKITLECSQTMGHDKMYWYQQDPGMELHLIHYSYGVNSTEKGDLSSESTVSRIRTEHFPLTLESARPSHTSQYLCASTPPRHGSGNTIYFGEGSWLTVV.

V usage is TRBV5-4 and J usage is TRBJ2-5; possibly TRBD1 for D (6 bases). Trimming took off 2 bases at V and 1 base at J, with 12 bases between the two ends. The CDR3 length is 15 residues. The germline CDR1 and CDR2 sequences are SGHNT and YYREEE (reference sequence). CDR3 coding DNA: TGTGCCAGCAGCTTTGTTACAGGGACCCAAGAGACCCAGTACTTC. It codes for CASSFVTGTQETQYF.

This clone was counted a few times. The germline gene is not matched at one end of the junction; a read error may be the cause. The J gene is TRBJ2-2, the V gene TRBV5-3, with 8 bases lining up with TRBD1. TRBV5-3 is an ORF, and what it does is uncertain. The CDR3 consists of 15 residues. The CDR3 DNA is TGTGCCAGAAGTTTGGACAGGGCCGGCACCGGGGAGCTGTTTTTT. Its protein is CARSLDRAGTGELFF.